A single sample is the source of the 9 T cell receptor beta chains below, sequenced in a study of metastatic and nonmetastatic thyroid tumors. All patients reached thyroid surgery having received no treatment beforehand. TCRdb re-clonotyped the PCR reads through MiXCR. Seen here are approximately 30,000 clones, around 7% observed once, and the top ten hold 35% to 50%. The specimen sequenced was blood. The source of these receptors is a female donor with papillary thyroid cancer or a benign thyroid nodule (not recorded which). Some clones in this sample may be carry-over from other donors' samples.

This clone appeared many times. The junction differs from germline at one of its ends, possibly a read error. V is TRBV5-1 and J is TRBJ1-5; 8 bases agree with TRBD1. This CDR3 has 16 residues. CDR1 is SGHRS and CDR2 is YFSETQ in the germline V gene. The CDR3 DNA sequence: TGCGCCAGCAGCTTGGGGACAGGGATTCTCAATCAGCTCCAGCATTTT. It is translated as CASSLGTGILNQLQHF.

This clone was counted a few times. This chain's CDR3 is CASGSDLATSTDTQYF. The DNA of the CDR3 is TGTGCCAGCGGTTCCGACTTAGCTACTAGCACAGATACGCAGTATTTT. The chain uses TRBV12-3 or TRBV12-4 and TRBJ2-3; D is undetermined. V lost 8 bases and J 0 bases, leaving 18 bases between the germline ends. The CDR3 spans 16 residues.

Many counts were recorded for this clone. V is TRBV20-1 and J is TRBJ2-7; D possibly corresponds to TRBD1 (6 bases). V was shortened by 0 bases and J by 4 bases, with 13 bases between the two germline ends. The CDR3 contains 14 residues. Per the germline V gene, CDR1 is DFQATT and CDR2 is SNEGSKA (reference sequence). CDR3 protein: CSARERQGIYEQYF. As DNA, the CDR3 is TGCAGTGCTAGAGAGAGGCAGGGGATTTACGAGCAGTACTTC.

This clone was found a few times. The rearrangement joins TRBV5-1 to TRBJ1-1, with TRBD1 identical over 10 bases. In germline, CDR1 is SGHRS, CDR2 YFSETQ. This CDR3 is built from 15 residues. V lost 3 bases, J lost 3 bases, and 5 bases stayed unmatched. The CDR3 sequence is CASSSGQGRHTEAFF. For the CDR3, the DNA is TGCGCCAGCAGCTCGGGACAGGGGAGGCACACTGAAGCTTTCTTT.

Many counts were recorded for this clone. In nucleotides, the CDR3 is TGTGCCAGCAGCCAAGACGGCGGGAGGGATGGTAATGAGCAGTTCTTC. It is translated as CASSQDGGRDGNEQFF. The rearrangement joins TRBV4-2 to TRBJ2-1; 9 positions match TRBD2. The V and J ends lost 0 bases and 7 bases, in that order; junction bases with no gene match: 7. The CDR3 totals 16 residues. Germline loops: CDR1 LGHNA, CDR2 YNFKEQ.

This clone showed up many times. This chain links TRBV10-3 with TRBJ1-2; D gene ambiguous. Germline V gene data show CDR1 as ENHRY and CDR2 as SYGVKD. The V end lost 8 bases, the J end lost 4 bases, and 14 bases lay between the germline ends. The CDR3 extends over 13 amino acids. CDR3 sequence reads: CAIGPDLSYGYTF. The DNA for the CDR3 is TGTGCCATCGGTCCGGACTTGTCCTATGGCTACACCTTC.

Ten or more counts support this clone. The chain links TRBV6-2 or TRBV6-3 to TRBJ1-5; TRBD1 matches at 7 bases. Losses at the gene ends were 0 bases for V and 7 bases for J; bases not matched to a gene: 6. The germline V gene has CDR1 MNHEY and CDR2 SVGEGT. This CDR3 contains 15 residues. The CDR3 nucleotides are TGTGCCAGCAGTTACTCGGTGACAGGGCGACAGCCCCAGCATTTT. Its protein is CASSYSVTGRQPQHF.

The V and J genes are TRBV7-6 and TRBJ1-1, with D possibly being TRBD1 (5 bases). Germline V gene lookup returns CDR1 SGHVS and CDR2 FNYEAQ. Trimming pared 5 bases from V and 5 bases from J, leaving 15 bases between. The CDR3 runs to 14 residues. The chain's CDR3 is CASSHYRGKTEAFF. The CDR3 DNA reads TGTGCCAGCAGCCACTATCGGGGGAAAACTGAAGCTTTCTTT.

Ten or more counts support this clone. This chain joins TRBV12-3 or TRBV12-4 and TRBJ1-2; D possibly corresponds to TRBD1 (5 bases). This CDR3 has 13 amino acids. Trimming took off 4 bases at V and 8 bases at J, with 14 bases between the two ends. The CDR3 DNA is TGTGCCAGCAGTTGGGACCCAGATGGCGGCTACACCTTC. Translating gives CASSWDPDGGYTF.